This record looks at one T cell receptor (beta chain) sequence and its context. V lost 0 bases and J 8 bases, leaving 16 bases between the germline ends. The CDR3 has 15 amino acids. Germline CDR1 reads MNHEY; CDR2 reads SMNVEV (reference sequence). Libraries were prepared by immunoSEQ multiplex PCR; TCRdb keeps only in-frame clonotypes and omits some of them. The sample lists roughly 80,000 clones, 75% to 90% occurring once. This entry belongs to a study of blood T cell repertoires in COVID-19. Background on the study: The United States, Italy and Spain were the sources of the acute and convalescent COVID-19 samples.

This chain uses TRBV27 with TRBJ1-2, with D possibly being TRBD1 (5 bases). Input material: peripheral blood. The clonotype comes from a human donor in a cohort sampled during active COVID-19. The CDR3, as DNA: TGTGCCAGCAGTTTATCGAAGGGGAGAGCGGGAGGCTACACCTTC. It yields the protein CASSLSKGRAGGYTF.